One and the same sample provided the 29 T cell receptor beta chains below, sequenced in a study of blood T cell repertoires in COVID-19. The assay was immunoSEQ multiplex PCR, and TCRdb's table has in-frame clones only and misses some. This sample has around 190,000 clones, with roughly 80% found just once. The sequencing input was PBMCs or T cells enriched from blood (not recorded which). All receptors derive from a woman between 25 and 40 years old who had recovered from COVID-19.

The gene calls are TRBV30 and TRBJ1-4; D is perhaps TRBD1 (5 bases). The CDR3 sequence is 13 residues long. Germline V gives CDR1 GTSNPN, CDR2 SVGIG (reference sequence). Trimming took off 2 bases at V and 6 bases at J, with 10 bases between the two ends. The DNA for the CDR3 is TGTGCCTGGAGTTCCGGAGGGGATGAAAAACTGTTTTTT. Its translation: CAWSSGGDEKLFF.

V usage is TRBV19 and J usage is TRBJ2-3, with unresolved D. The CDR3 totals 14 residues. The ends were cut back, 5 bases at V and 3 bases at J, with 12 bases in the middle. From germline, CDR1 is LNHDA and CDR2 SQIVND (reference sequence). The CDR3, as DNA: TGTGCCAGTAGTTCTCGTCCTTTAACAGATACGCAGTATTTT. It encodes CASSSRPLTDTQYF.

The chain links TRBV19 to TRBJ1-1, with a tentative D call TRBD1 (6 bases). The CDR3 is 14 amino acids. Germline V gene data show CDR1 as LNHDA and CDR2 as SQIVND (reference sequence). V gave up 3 bases and J gave up 6 bases, with 14 bases separating them. This chain's CDR3 is CASSIDETGPEAFF. In DNA, the CDR3 is TGTGCCAGTAGTATTGATGAAACAGGGCCTGAAGCTTTCTTT.

The chain is built from TRBV9 and TRBJ2-1; 14 bases fit TRBD2. V shed 2 bases and J 12 bases; nucleotides not matched to a gene: 10. Per the germline V gene, CDR1 is SGDLS and CDR2 is YYNGEE. The CDR3 spans 16 residues. The CDR3 DNA reads TGTGCCAGCAGCGTTGAGTTTGGGACTAGCGGGAGTTTGCAGTTCTTC. Encoded protein: CASSVEFGTSGSLQFF.

V usage is TRBV4-2 and J usage is TRBJ1-5; TRBD1 might be the D (5 bases). The CDR3 totals 16 residues. Trimming left V 2 bases short and J 6 bases short, with 17 bases between. Per the germline V gene, CDR1 is LGHNA and CDR2 is YNFKEQ. The CDR3 nucleotides are TGTGCCAGCAGCCAATCAAAGGGGCCGGCTTCTCAGCCCCAGCATTTT. The encoded protein is CASSQSKGPASQPQHF.

The rearrangement uses TRBV18 and TRBJ2-2; D not resolved. The V gene's germline CDR1 is KGHSH and CDR2 LQKENI. The V end was cut by 3 bases, the J end by 5 bases, with 10 bases between. The CDR3 loop spans 14 amino acids. The CDR3 protein is CASSPVRLTGELFF. The CDR3 nucleotides are TGTGCCAGCTCACCGGTGCGCCTTACCGGGGAGCTGTTTTTT. Supplemented by reference TRBV18 and TRBJ2-2, the full variable domain reads NAGVMQNPRHLVRRRGQEARLRCSPMKGHSHVYWYRQLPEEGLKFMVYLQKENIIDESGMPKERFSAEFPKEGPSILRIQQVVRGDSAAYFCASSPVRLTGELFFGEGSRLTVL.

In nucleotides, the CDR3 is TGTGCCAGCAGTTACACATGGACAGGGGACTATGGCTACACCTTC. Encoded protein: CASSYTWTGDYGYTF. V is TRBV6-5 and J is TRBJ1-2; 9 bases map to TRBD1. J lost 3 bases, V lost 2 bases, and 4 bases had no gene match. Germline CDR1 and CDR2: MNHEY and SVGAGI. The CDR3 extends over 15 amino acids.

J is TRBJ1-1 and V is TRBV19, with D maybe TRBD1 (5 bases). There are 12 residues in the CDR3. Germline values: CDR1 LNHDA, CDR2 SQIVND (reference sequence). Trimming took 7 bases from V and 4 from J, leaving 10 bases between them. The CDR3 sequence is CASTGGGTEAFF. DNA for the CDR3: TGTGCCAGTACTGGGGGGGGCACTGAAGCTTTCTTT.

The CDR3 coding sequence is TGTGCCTGGAGCCCCCCGCTAGCGGGAGCATACGAGCAGTACTTC. This encodes CAWSPPLAGAYEQYF. The chain links TRBV30 to TRBJ2-7; TRBD2 aligns across 10 bases. V was clipped by 3 bases and J by 4 bases; unmatched bases: 9. The CDR3 contains 15 residues. CDR1 is GTSNPN, CDR2 SVGIG, per germline (reference sequence).

The V gene is TRBV11-2, the J gene TRBJ1-5, with unresolved D. V lost 0 bases to trimming and J lost 6 bases, with 12 bases between them. CDR1 is SGHAT, CDR2 FQNNGV, per germline. CDR3 length equals 15 residues. Here the CDR3 reads CASSLDIAPGQPQHF. DNA of the CDR3: TGTGCCAGCAGCTTAGATATCGCACCGGGTCAGCCCCAGCATTTT.

V and J are TRBV28 and TRBJ2-2, with 7 bases lining up with TRBD2. The V segment lost 5 bases and the J segment 6 bases; nucleotides outside the gene matches: 9. This CDR3 is built from 15 residues. The germline V gene encodes CDR1 MDHEN and CDR2 SYDVKM. CDR3 sequence (DNA): TGTGCCAGCAGTCGGGGACTACCTAAGGCCGGGGAGCTGTTTTTT. Protein: CASSRGLPKAGELFF.

This chain uses TRBV27 with TRBJ1-1, with TRBD1 matching 9 bases. Germline V lookup: CDR1 MNHEY, CDR2 SMNVEV (reference sequence). With 6 bases clipped from V and 0 bases from J, the junction kept 20 bases outside the gene matches. This CDR3 spans 20 amino acids. The CDR3 spells CASSPRARQGVIRMNTEAFF. CDR3 coding DNA: TGTGCCAGCAGCCCGAGGGCCCGACAGGGGGTCATTCGCATGAACACTGAAGCTTTCTTT.

The rearrangement joins TRBV28 to TRBJ1-2, with D uncertain. The CDR3 loop spans 15 amino acids. Germline CDR1 is MDHEN and CDR2 is SYDVKM. V was clipped by 2 bases and J by 1 base, with 11 bases between them. The chain's CDR3 is CASSLPRAINYGYTF. The CDR3 nucleotides are TGTGCCAGCAGTTTACCCAGAGCGATTAACTATGGCTACACCTTC.

The chain carries TRBV23-1 and TRBJ1-2, with a possible D match to TRBD1 (5 bases). TRBV23-1 is an ORF, with its function uncertain. The CDR3 has 17 amino acids. V was clipped by 0 bases and J by 3 bases, with 17 bases between them. CDR3 protein: CASSQSVLGGDDYGYTF. In DNA, the CDR3 is TGCGCCAGCAGTCAATCCGTCTTGGGGGGGGATGACTATGGCTACACCTTC.

This chain connects TRBV28 to TRBJ2-7; D is unclear. The length of the CDR3 is 17 residues. In germline, CDR1 is MDHEN, CDR2 SYDVKM. V lost 6 bases and J 3 bases, leaving 24 bases between the germline ends. CDR3 bases: TGTGCCAGCAGCTCTCCCTCCCTGGCAACCGCCCTCTACGAGCAGTACTTC. Protein sequence: CASSSPSLATALYEQYF.

This clone was counted a single time. This chain connects TRBV29-1 to TRBJ1-2; D possibly corresponds to TRBD1 (5 bases). Trimming pared 7 bases from V and 7 bases from J, leaving 16 bases between. The V gene's germline CDR1 is SQVTM and CDR2 ANQGSEA. The CDR3 is made up of 12 amino acids. The CDR3 loop reads CSAQGGGGGYTF. CDR3 in DNA: TGCAGCGCCCAAGGCGGGGGAGGTGGCTACACCTTC.

The rearrangement links TRBV19 to TRBJ1-1, with a tentative D call TRBD1 (5 bases). The CDR3 contains 14 residues. Germline lookup yields CDR1 LNHDA and CDR2 SQIVND (reference sequence). V lost 7 bases to trimming and J lost 9 bases, with 21 bases between them. The CDR3 sequence: CASTPYGAAGQAFF. The CDR3 nucleotides read TGTGCCAGTACCCCCTACGGGGCAGCGGGGCAAGCTTTCTTT.

The rearrangement uses TRBV10-3 and TRBJ1-6, with 7 bases identical to TRBD1. The CDR3 covers 16 residues. Germline loops: CDR1 ENHRY, CDR2 SYGVKD. The V gene end was trimmed by 4 bases and the J gene end by 0 bases; junction bases not matched to a gene: 3. CDR3 nucleotide sequence: TGTGCCATCAGTGGGACAGGAGACTCCTATAATTCACCCCTCCACTTT. This sequence encodes CAISGTGDSYNSPLHF.

The chain employs TRBV9 and TRBJ1-5, with D perhaps TRBD1 (6 bases). Trimming took 0 bases from V and 0 from J, leaving 10 bases between them. The CDR3 contains 16 residues. CDR1 SGDLS and CDR2 YYNGEE come from the germline V gene. The CDR3 loop is CASSVGAGDSNQPQHF. The CDR3 region has the DNA TGTGCCAGCAGCGTAGGGGCAGGGGATAGCAATCAGCCCCAGCATTTT.

The V gene is TRBV19, the J gene TRBJ2-2, with D possibly matching TRBD1 (6 bases). V lost 7 bases and J lost 1, with 10 bases in between. The germline gives CDR1 LNHDA, CDR2 SQIVND (reference sequence). This CDR3 has 14 amino acids. The CDR3, as DNA: TGTGCCAGTAAGCACAGGGAGAACACCGGGGAGCTGTTTTTT. Its translation is CASKHRENTGELFF.

This clone came up once. The chain employs TRBV3-1 (or the pseudogene TRBV3-2) and TRBJ1-1; 7 nucleotides line up with TRBD1. J lost 5 bases, V lost 4 bases, and 16 bases had no gene match. CDR3 length: 17 residues. Germline loops: CDR1 LGHDT, CDR2 YNNKEL (reference sequence). The CDR3 sequence: CASSPSAPTGDGTEAFF. The CDR3 DNA follows: TGTGCCAGCAGCCCCTCCGCCCCCACAGGGGATGGGACTGAAGCTTTCTTT.

The chain combines TRBV9 with TRBJ2-2, with 7 bases that match TRBD2. Unmatched junction bases numbered 8, after V lost 0 bases and J lost 3 bases. Germline CDR1 and CDR2: SGDLS and YYNGEE. This CDR3 comprises 17 residues. The CDR3 is CASSVEMGGHHTGELFF. The CDR3 DNA reads TGTGCCAGCAGCGTAGAGATGGGAGGGCATCACACCGGGGAGCTGTTTTTT.

The chain joins TRBV3-1 (or the pseudogene TRBV3-2) to TRBJ1-6, with TRBD1 matching over 10 bases. Germline V gene sequence: CDR1 LGHDT, CDR2 YNNKEL (reference sequence). The CDR3 is made up of 14 amino acids. The trim removed 5 bases at V and 7 bases at J, leaving 2 bases unmatched. This CDR3 is CASSGTGDNSPLHF. The CDR3 coding sequence is TGTGCCAGCAGCGGGACAGGGGACAATTCACCCCTCCACTTT.

In this sample, this clone turned up a few times. The chain employs TRBV27 and TRBJ2-7, with 9 bases aligning to TRBD1. CDR3 length equals 20 residues. Germline V gene sequence: CDR1 MNHEY, CDR2 SMNVEV (reference sequence). The ends lost 0 bases at V and 1 base at J; junction bases unmatched: 16. The CDR3 loop is CASSLSLQDRGYLSSYEQYF. As DNA, the CDR3 is TGTGCCAGCAGTTTATCGTTGCAGGACAGGGGTTATTTATCATCCTACGAGCAGTACTTC.

This clone has a single count. The chain has TRBV19 and TRBJ2-1, with 9 positions matching TRBD2. The length of the CDR3 is 17 residues. V gave up 3 bases and J gave up 0 bases; unmatched junction bases: 6. Looked up from germline, CDR1 is LNHDA and CDR2 is SQIVND (reference sequence). CDR3: CASSISSGVRSYNEQFF. For the CDR3, the DNA is TGTGCCAGTAGTATTTCTAGCGGGGTCCGCTCCTACAATGAGCAGTTCTTC.

This chain links TRBV27 with TRBJ2-7; TRBD2 agrees at 11 bases. V lost 7 bases and J lost 4; bases outside the gene matches: 6. The CDR3 sequence is 14 residues long. CDR1 MNHEY and CDR2 SMNVEV come from the germline V gene (reference sequence). CDR3 sequence: CASNPGTSGYEQYF. CDR3 coding DNA: TGTGCCAGCAACCCCGGGACTAGCGGTTACGAGCAGTACTTC.

The DNA of the CDR3 is TGCGCCAGCAGCTTCGGGCTAGCGGGGATCACGTACCAAGAGACCCAGTACTTC. Translating it yields CASSFGLAGITYQETQYF. The genes are TRBV5-1 and TRBJ2-5; 9 nucleotides match TRBD2. The J segment lost 0 bases and the V segment lost 2 bases, leaving 11 bases of the junction unmatched. The CDR3 totals 18 residues. Germline CDR1 SGHRS, CDR2 YFSETQ.

The CDR3 sequence is CASSFRRGSTDTQYF. The CDR3 region has the DNA TGTGCCAGCAGCTTCAGGCGGGGCAGCACAGATACGCAGTATTTT. The chain combines TRBV7-9 with TRBJ2-3; weak D call: TRBD2 (6 bases). Trimming left V 3 bases short and J 0 bases short, with 10 bases between. From germline, CDR1 is SEHNR and CDR2 FQNEAQ (reference sequence). The CDR3 runs to 15 residues.

The rearrangement links TRBV6-9 to TRBJ1-3; the match to TRBD1 covers 7 bases. This CDR3 has 10 amino acids. The junction had 7 bases not matched to a gene; V was cut back by 7 bases and J by 16 bases. Germline V gives CDR1 MNHGY, CDR2 SVAAGI. In DNA form, the CDR3 reads TGTGCCAGCACAGGGGGAAGGGGGTATTTT. This codes for CASTGGRGYF.